This T cell receptor beta chain is from a study of CD8 T cells in ankylosing spondylitis. Study results and limitations: Disease-linked clones reportedly showed significant enrichment in matched ankylosing spondylitis synovial fluid.

The CDR3 runs to 14 residues. V lost 2 bases, J lost 7 bases, and 12 bases lay in between. As regards this clonotype: Its antigen is currently unknown.

Generation of TCR beta libraries employed quantitative 5'-RACE incorporating molecular barcodes. TCRdb reanalysed the 5' RACE reads using MiXCR and keeps one entry per CDR3 protein. The sample holds around 25,000 distinct CDR3 sequences, 10% to 15% seen once. Sequenced input: blood. The J gene is TRBJ2-4, the V gene TRBV12-3 or TRBV12-4; the D call may be TRBD1 or TRBD2 (6 bases each). This TCR was recovered from a male donor with ankylosing spondylitis or in good health (not recorded which). The CDR3 reads CASSLREGGNIQYF. CDR3 nucleotides: TGTGCCAGCAGTTTAAGGGAAGGGGGGAACATTCAGTACTTC.